This TCR beta chain is drawn from a study of vaccination and CD4 T cells after COVID-19. The CDR3 runs 14 residues. V was trimmed by 6 bases and J by 2 bases, leaving 12 bases between them. From germline, CDR1 is MNHNS and CDR2 SASEGT. Treatment denoted: roughly ten-day PBMC culture with coronavirus spike peptide pools or control peptides (ViraFEST assay). Sequencing of the DNA from cultured CD4+ T cells was carried out with the Oncomine TCR Beta short-read assay. TCRdb recomputed calls from the PCR reads with MiXCR, one row per CDR3 protein. The table has roughly 4,600 distinct CDR3 sequences, roughly a fifth seen once. This clonotype was detected once. What it binds is not known.

This sequence was found in a human donor who had recovered from COVID-19. The source material was CD4+ T cells from blood, cultured in vitro. The V and J genes are TRBV6-1 and TRBJ2-3; D may be TRBD1 or TRBD2 (5 bases each). CDR3 sequence (DNA): TGTGCCAGCAGGGGACGGCTTCTCACAGATACGCAGTATTTT. Residues: CASRGRLLTDTQYF.